This T cell receptor (beta chain) was sequenced for a study of blood T cell repertoires in COVID-19. For the study at large: The samples span acute and convalescent COVID-19 from the United States, Italy and Spain. Sample material is recorded as cDNA or gDNA derived from T cells, B-cell-depleted T cells, or PBMCs.

Seattle's cohort entered during active infection and was followed longitudinally. This clone has ten or more counts. The ends were cut back, 5 bases at V and 1 base at J, with 8 bases in the middle. Germline V gene data show CDR1 as MNHEY and CDR2 as SVGEGT. The CDR3 is 13 residues long. Original data processing: Amplifying reference gene primers gave estimates of nucleated cell counts. Only in-frame clones appear in the TCRdb table, and some are missing; sequencing was by immunoSEQ multiplex PCR. That table supplies the V and J calls and clone size; D and trimming were determined from the DNA. The sample carries about 97,000 clones, 88% recorded once.

The chain employs TRBV6-2 or TRBV6-3 and TRBJ1-1; the D is unclear. The sequence was collected from a man between 45 and 60 years old with COVID-19, enrolled during active disease. Sequenced sample: peripheral blood. The CDR3 bases are TGTGCCAGCAGTACCGGGGAGAACACTGAAGCTTTCTTT. This encodes CASSTGENTEAFF.